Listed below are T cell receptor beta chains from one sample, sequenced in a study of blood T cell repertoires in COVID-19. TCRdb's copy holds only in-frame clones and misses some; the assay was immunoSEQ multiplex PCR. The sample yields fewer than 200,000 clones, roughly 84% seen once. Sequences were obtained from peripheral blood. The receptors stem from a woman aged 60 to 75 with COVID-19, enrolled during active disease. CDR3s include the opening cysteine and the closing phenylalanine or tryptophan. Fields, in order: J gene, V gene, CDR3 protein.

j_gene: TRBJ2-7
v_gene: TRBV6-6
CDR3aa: CASRRGEGSEQYF

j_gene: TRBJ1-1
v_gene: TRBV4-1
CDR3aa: CASSHKQNLNTEAFF

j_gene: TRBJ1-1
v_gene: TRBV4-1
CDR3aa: CASSRIGVNTEAFF

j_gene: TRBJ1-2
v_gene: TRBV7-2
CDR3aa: CASSPLDRHGYTF

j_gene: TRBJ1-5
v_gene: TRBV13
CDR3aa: CASTRGQGIQPQHF

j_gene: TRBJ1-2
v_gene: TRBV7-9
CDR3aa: CASSLSGQNYGYTF

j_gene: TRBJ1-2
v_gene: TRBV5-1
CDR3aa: CASSLGSQNYGYTF

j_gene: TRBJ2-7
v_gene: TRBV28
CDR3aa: CASSPPGTGDEQYF

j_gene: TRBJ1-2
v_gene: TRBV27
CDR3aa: CASSGIRDRGGNGYTF

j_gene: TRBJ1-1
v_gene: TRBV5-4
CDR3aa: CASSLAGGITEAFF

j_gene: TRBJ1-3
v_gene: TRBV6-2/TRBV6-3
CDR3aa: CASSRTASGNTIYF

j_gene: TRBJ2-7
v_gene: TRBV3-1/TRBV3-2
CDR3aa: CASSLGTSGRARSNEQYF

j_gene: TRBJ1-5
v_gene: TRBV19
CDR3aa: CASSLRQGGQPQHF

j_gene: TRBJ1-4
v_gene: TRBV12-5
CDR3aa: CASGLVTGGGFRTNEKLFF

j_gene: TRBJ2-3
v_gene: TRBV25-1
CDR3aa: CASSPPQETGGDTQYF

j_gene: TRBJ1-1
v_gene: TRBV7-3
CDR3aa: CASSLTPGGNTEAFF

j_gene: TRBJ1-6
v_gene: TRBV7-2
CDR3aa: CASSPFRSYNSPLHF

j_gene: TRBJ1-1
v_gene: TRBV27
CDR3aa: CASSYQGSSFTEAFF

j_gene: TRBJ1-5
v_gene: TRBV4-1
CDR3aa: CASTQMIGEGNQPQHF

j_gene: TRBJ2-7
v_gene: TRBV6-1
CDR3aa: CASSEITSGSREQYF

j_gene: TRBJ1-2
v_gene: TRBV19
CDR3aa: CASSTGAVYTF

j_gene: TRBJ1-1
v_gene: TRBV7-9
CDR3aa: CASSLSGGVGVNTEAFF

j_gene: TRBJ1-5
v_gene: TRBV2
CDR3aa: CASSKRQGSNQPQHF